Reported below is one TCR beta chain. What it recognizes is unknown. This entry is derived from a study of T cell responses to AZD1222 COVID-19 vaccine. Study context: Whether given at about 4 or about 12 weeks, second doses were pooled.

TCRdb's copy holds only in-frame clones and misses some; the assay was immunoSEQ multiplex PCR. The sample includes about 130,000 clones, 93% of them seen just once. Study outcomes and limitations: Following two doses of AZD1222, Spike-specific TCR breadth and depth rose. The study reported that nearly half of spike-specific TCRs target unmutated variant regions. Just 6 or 7 people given AZD1222 tested seropositive at baseline.

After removal of 3 bases from V and 1 base from J, the junction contained 10 bases not matched to a gene. The CDR3 is 17 residues long. Germline V gene data show CDR1 as MDHEN and CDR2 as SYDVKM. This TCR was recovered from an adult in good health. The chain recombines TRBV28 with TRBJ2-7; TRBD2 matches at 9 bases. This specimen consisted of peripheral blood, obtained on day 0 of AZD1222 vaccination. The CDR3: CASSFRLVAGVSYEQYF. In DNA form, the CDR3 reads TGTGCCAGCAGTTTCCGGTTGGTAGCGGGAGTGTCCTACGAGCAGTACTTC.